This T cell receptor (beta chain) was profiled in a study of blood T cells in healthy people across ages. Study-wide findings and caveats: In the absence of known donor CMV status, changes in expanded clonotypes were possibly confounded. Estimates of total diversity, which came from one million sequenced T cells, were considered to be underestimates.

The sample holds many counts of this clonotype. What it binds is not known. Germline V CDR1 and CDR2: SGHAT, FQNNGV. The CDR3 extends over 15 amino acids. V was cut by 5 bases and J by 0 bases, with 12 bases left in between. Alongside a J-beta primer mix, a sample-barcoded 5' primer served in a second PCR lasting about 7 to 12 cycles. TCRdb fed the 5' RACE reads into MiXCR, producing one record per CDR3 protein. The table includes just under 750,000 distinct CDR3 sequences, 22% detected once. This TCR came from a man between 65 and 85 years old in good health. V gene TRBV11-2 combines with J gene TRBJ2-3; the D gene is possibly TRBD2 (5 bases). The specimen sequenced was blood. The CDR3 region is CASSPLVLSTDTQYF. The CDR3 DNA sequence: TGTGCCAGCAGCCCACTAGTTCTTAGCACAGATACGCAGTATTTT. The full variable domain, completed using reference TRBV11-2 and TRBJ2-3, is EAGVAQSPRYKIIEKRQSVAFWCNPISGHATLYWYQQILGQGPKLLIQFQNNGVVDDSQLPKDRFSAERLKGVDSTLKIQPAKLEDSAVYLCASSPLVLSTDTQYFGPGTRLTVL.